This TCR beta chain came from a study of early T cells in non-severe SARS-CoV-2 infection. Study in general: Sequencing input comprised bulk RNA from unsorted whole blood; chain pairing was not available.

TCRdb re-derived calls from the 5' RACE reads in MiXCR, one entry per CDR3 protein. The sample has 50,000 to 80,000 distinct CDR3 sequences; 4.9% are singletons. This clonotype was picked up many times. The CDR3 runs 15 residues. After removal of 6 bases from V and 2 bases from J, the junction contained 6 bases not matched to a gene. Germline loops: CDR1 DFQATT, CDR2 SNEGSKA (reference sequence). The chain recombines TRBV20-1 with TRBJ1-3, with 11 bases that match TRBD1. The origin of this receptor is an adult who was a healthcare worker with PCR-confirmed SARS-CoV-2 infection or an uninfected control (not recorded which). Sequencing was carried out using whole blood. The CDR3 here is CSALSGQGAGNTIYF. CDR3 in DNA: TGCAGTGCACTCTCGGGACAGGGGGCTGGAAACACCATATATTTT.